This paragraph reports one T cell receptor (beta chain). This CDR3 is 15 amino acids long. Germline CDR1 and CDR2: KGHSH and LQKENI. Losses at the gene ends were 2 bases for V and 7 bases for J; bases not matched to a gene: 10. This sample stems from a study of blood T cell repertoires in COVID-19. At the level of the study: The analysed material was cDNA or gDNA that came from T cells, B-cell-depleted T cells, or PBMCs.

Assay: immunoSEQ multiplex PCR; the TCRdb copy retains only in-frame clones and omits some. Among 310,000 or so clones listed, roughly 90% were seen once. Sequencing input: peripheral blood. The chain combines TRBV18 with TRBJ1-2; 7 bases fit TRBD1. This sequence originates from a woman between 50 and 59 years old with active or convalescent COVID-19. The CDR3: CASSPSGTDGAGYTF. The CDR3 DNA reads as TGTGCCAGCTCACCATCCGGGACAGATGGGGCTGGCTACACCTTC.